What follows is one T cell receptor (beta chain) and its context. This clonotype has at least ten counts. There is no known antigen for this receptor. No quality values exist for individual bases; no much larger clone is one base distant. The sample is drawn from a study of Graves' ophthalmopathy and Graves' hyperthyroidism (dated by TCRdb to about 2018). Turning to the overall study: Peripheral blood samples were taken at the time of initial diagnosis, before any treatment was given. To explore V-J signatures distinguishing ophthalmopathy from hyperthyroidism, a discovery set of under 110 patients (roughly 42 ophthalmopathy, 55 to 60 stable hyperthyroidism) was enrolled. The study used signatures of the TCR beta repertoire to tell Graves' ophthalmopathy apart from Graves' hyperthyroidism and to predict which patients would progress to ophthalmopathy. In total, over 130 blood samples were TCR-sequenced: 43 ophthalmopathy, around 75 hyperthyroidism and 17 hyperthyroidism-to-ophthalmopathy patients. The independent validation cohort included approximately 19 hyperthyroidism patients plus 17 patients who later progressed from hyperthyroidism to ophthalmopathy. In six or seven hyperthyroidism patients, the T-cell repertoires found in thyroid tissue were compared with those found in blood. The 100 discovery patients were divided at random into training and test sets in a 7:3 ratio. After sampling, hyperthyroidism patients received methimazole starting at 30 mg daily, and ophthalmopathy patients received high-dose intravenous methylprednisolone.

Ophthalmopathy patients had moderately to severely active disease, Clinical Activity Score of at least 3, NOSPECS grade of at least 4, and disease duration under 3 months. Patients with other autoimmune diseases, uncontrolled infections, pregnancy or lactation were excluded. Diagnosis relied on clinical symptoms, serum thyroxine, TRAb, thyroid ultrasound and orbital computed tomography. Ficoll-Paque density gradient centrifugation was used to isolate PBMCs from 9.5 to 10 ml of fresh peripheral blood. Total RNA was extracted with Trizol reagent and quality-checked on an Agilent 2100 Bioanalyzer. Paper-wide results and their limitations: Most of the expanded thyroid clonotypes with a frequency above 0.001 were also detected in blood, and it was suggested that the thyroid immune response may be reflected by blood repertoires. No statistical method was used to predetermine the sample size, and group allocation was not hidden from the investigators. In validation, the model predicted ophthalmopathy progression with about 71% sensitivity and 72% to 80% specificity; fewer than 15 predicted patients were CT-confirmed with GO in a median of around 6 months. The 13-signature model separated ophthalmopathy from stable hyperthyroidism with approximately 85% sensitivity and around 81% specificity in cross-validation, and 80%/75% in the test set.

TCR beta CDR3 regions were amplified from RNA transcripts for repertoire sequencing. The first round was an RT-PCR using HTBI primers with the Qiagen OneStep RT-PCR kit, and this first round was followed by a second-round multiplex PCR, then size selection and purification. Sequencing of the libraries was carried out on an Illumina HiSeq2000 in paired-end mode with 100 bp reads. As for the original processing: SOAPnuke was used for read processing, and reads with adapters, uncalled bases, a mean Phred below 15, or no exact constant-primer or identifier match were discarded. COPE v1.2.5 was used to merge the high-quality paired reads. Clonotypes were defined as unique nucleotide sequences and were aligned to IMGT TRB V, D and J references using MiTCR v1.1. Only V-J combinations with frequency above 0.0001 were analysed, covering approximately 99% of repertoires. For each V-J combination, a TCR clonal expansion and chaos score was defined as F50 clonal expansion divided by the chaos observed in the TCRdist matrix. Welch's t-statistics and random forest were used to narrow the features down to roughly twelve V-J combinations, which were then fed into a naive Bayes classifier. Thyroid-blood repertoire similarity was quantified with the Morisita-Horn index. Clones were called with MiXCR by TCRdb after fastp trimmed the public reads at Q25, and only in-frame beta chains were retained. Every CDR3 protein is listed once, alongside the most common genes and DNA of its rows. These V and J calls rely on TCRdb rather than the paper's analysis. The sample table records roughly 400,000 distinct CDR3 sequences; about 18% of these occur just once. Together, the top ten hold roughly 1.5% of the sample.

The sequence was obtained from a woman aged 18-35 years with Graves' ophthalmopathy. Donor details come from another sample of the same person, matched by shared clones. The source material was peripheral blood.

This receptor has the CDR3 CAISSSNSQETQYF. The nucleotides read TGTGCCATCAGTTCTAGTAATTCCCAAGAGACCCAGTACTTC. Recombination joined TRBV10-3 with TRBJ2-5; the D gene cannot be named for sure. V loses 5 bases, J loses 1 base, and the germline ends lie 11 bases apart. CDR1 and CDR2 (ENHRY, SYGVKD) derive from the germline V gene. The CDR3 runs 14 amino acids, cysteine and phenylalanine included. CDR3 DNA only is kept here, 42 bases in frame from base 1.